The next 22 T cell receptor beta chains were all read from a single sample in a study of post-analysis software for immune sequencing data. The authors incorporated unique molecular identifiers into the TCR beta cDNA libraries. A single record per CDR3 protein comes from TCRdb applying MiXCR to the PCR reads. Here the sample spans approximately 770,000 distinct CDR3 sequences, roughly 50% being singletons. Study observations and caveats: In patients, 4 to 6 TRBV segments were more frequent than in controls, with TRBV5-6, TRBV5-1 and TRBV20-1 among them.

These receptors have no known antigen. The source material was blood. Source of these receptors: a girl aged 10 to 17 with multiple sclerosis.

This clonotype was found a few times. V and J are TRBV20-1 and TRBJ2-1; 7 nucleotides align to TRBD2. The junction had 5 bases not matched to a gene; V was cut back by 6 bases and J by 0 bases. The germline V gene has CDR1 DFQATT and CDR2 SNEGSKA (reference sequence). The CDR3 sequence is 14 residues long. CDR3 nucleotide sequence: TGCAGTGCCCCGACTAGCACCTCCTACAATGAGCAGTTCTTC. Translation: CSAPTSTSYNEQFF.

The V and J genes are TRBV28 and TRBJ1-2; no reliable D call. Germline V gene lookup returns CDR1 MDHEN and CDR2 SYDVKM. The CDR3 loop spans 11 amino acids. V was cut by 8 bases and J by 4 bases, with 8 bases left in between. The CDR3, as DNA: TGTGCCAGCTATCAAGGCTATGGCTACACCTTC. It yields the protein CASYQGYGYTF.

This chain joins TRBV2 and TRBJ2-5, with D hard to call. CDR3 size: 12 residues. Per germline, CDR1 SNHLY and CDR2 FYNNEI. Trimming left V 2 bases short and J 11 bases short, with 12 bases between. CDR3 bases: TGTGCCAGCAGTGAACACGACAATGAGCAGTACTTC. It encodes CASSEHDNEQYF.

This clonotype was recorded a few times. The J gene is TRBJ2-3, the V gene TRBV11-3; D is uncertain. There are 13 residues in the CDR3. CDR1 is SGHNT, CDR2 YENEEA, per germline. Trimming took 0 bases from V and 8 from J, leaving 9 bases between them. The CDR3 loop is CASSLDPHSTQYF. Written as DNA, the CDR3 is TGTGCCAGCAGCTTAGATCCACACTCTACGCAGTATTTT.

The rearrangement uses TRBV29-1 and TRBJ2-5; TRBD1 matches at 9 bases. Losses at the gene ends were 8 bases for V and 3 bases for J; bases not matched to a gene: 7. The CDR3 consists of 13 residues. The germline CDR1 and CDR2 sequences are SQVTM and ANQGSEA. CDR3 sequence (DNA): TGCAGCCTAGGGACAGGGAATGAAGAGACCCAGTACTTC. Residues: CSLGTGNEETQYF. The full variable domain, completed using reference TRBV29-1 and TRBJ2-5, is SAVISQKPSRDICQRGTSLTIQCQVDSQVTMMFWYRQQPGQSLTLIATANQGSEATYESGFVIDKFPISRPNLTFSTLTVSNMSPEDSSIYLCSLGTGNEETQYFGPGTRLLVL.

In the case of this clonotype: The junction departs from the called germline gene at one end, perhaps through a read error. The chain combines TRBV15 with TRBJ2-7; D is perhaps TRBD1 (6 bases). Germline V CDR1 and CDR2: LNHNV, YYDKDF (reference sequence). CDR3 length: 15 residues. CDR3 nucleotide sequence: TGTACCACCAGCAGAGATCCAGGGGCCGAATACGAGCAGTACTTC. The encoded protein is CTTSRDPGAEYEQYF.

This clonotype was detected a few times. CDR3 bases: TGCAGCGCTACAGGGGGCGATGGCTACACCTTC. Residues: CSATGGDGYTF. The V call is TRBV29-1, the J call TRBJ1-2; 9 bases map to TRBD1. CDR3 length: 11 amino acids. Germline-derived CDR1 and CDR2 are SQVTM and ANQGSEA. Trimming cost V 7 bases and J 6 bases; bases outside gene matches: 3.

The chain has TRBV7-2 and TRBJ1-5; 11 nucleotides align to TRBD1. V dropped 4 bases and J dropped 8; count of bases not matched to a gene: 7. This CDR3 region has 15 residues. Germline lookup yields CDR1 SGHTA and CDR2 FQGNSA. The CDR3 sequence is CASSYSPGQGEPQHF. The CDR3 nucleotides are TGTGCCAGCAGCTATTCTCCGGGACAGGGGGAGCCCCAGCATTTT.

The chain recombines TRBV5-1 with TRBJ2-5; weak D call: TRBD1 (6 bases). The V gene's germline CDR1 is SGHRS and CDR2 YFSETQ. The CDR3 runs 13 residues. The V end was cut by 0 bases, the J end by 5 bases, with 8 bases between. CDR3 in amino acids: CASSLDRAETQYF. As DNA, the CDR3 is TGCGCCAGCAGCTTGGACAGGGCGGAGACCCAGTACTTC.

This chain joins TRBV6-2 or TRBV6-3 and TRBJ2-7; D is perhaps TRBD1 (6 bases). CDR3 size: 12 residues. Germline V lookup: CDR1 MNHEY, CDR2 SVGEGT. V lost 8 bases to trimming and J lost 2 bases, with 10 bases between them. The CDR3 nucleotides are TGTGCCAGCCGACAGGACACCTACGAGCAGTACTTC. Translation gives CASRQDTYEQYF.

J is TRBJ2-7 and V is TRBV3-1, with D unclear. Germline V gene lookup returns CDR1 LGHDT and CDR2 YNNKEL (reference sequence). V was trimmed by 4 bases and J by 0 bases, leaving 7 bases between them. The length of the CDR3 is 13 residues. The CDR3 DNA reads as TGTGCCAGCAGCCCCGACAACTCCTACGAGCAGTACTTC. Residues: CASSPDNSYEQYF.

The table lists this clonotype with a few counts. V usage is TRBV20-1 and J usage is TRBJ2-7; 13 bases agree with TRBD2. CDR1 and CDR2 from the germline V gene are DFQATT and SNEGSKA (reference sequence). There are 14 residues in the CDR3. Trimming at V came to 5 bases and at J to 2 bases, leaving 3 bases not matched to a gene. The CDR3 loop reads CSAPGTSGAYEQYF. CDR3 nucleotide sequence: TGCAGTGCTCCGGGGACTAGCGGGGCCTACGAGCAGTACTTC.

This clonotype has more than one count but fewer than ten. The CDR3 bases are TGTGCCAGCAGCTTAAGGCGGCGGGAGTGGGGAACAGATACGCAGTATTTT. The encoded protein is CASSLRRREWGTDTQYF. The chain is built from TRBV7-2 and TRBJ2-3; TRBD2 matches 7 bases. The CDR3 consists of 17 residues. V trimming: 2 bases; J trimming: 3 bases; junction bases outside the gene matches: 11. Per germline, CDR1 SGHTA and CDR2 FQGNSA.

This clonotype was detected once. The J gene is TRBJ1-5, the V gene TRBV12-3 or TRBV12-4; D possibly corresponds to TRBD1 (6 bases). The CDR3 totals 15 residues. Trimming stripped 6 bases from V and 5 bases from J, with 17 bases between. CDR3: CASSLAGGAYQPQHF. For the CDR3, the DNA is TGTGCCAGCAGCCTCGCCGGGGGCGCATATCAGCCCCAGCATTTT.

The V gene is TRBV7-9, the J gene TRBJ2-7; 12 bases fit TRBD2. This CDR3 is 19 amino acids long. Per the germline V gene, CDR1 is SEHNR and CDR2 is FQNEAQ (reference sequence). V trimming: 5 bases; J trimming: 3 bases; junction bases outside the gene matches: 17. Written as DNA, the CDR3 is TGTGCCAGCAGCCCCCTCGGACTAGCGGGGAATACGGGAAGCTACGAGCAGTACTTC. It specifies CASSPLGLAGNTGSYEQYF.

This CDR3 is CSARDWGERETQYF. The CDR3 nucleotides are TGCAGTGCTAGAGATTGGGGAGAGCGGGAGACCCAGTACTTC. The rearrangement uses TRBV20-1 and TRBJ2-5; the D gene is possibly TRBD2 (5 bases). Germline loops: CDR1 DFQATT, CDR2 SNEGSKA (reference sequence). The CDR3 is made up of 14 amino acids. Deletions cut 0 bases from V and 5 bases from J, with 13 bases between.

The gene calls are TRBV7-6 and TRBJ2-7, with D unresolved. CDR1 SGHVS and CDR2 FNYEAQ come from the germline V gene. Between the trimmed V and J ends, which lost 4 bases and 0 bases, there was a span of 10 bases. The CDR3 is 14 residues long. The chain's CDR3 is CASSSGSRSYEQYF. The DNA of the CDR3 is TGTGCCAGCAGCTCAGGTTCTCGCTCCTACGAGCAGTACTTC.

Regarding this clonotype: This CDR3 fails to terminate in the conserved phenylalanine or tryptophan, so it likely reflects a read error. The CDR3 loop reads CASRDSDSYEQYL. For the CDR3, the DNA is TGTGCCAGCAGGGACTCAGACTCCTACGAGCAGTACTTA. This rearrangement joins TRBV28 to TRBJ2-7; tentative D call: TRBD2 (5 bases). Germline CDR1 reads MDHEN; CDR2 reads SYDVKM. V was cut by 6 bases and J by 0 bases, with 9 bases left in between. The CDR3 runs to 13 residues.

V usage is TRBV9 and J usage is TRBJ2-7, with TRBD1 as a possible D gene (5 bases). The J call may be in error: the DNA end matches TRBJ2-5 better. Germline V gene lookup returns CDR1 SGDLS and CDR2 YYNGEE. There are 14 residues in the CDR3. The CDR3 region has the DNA TGTGCCAGCAGCGGAAACTCAGGGTCGGGGACCCAGTACTTC. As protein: CASSGNSGSGTQYF.

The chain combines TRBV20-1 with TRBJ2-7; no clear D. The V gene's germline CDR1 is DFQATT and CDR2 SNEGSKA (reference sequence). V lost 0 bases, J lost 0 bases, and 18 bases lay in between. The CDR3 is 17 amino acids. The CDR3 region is CSARDGPRGPSSYEQYF. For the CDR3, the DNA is TGCAGTGCTAGAGACGGGCCTAGAGGACCAAGCTCCTACGAGCAGTACTTC.

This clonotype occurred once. CDR3: CASSFPGTGGAVGSYEQYF. For the CDR3, the DNA is TGTGCCAGCAGTTTCCCCGGGACAGGGGGCGCCGTAGGTTCCTACGAGCAGTACTTC. The gene calls are TRBV28 and TRBJ2-5; TRBD1 matches at 12 bases. The J call is in doubt because the DNA end fits TRBJ2-7 better. The CDR3 is 19 residues long. CDR1 is MDHEN and CDR2 is SYDVKM in the germline V gene.

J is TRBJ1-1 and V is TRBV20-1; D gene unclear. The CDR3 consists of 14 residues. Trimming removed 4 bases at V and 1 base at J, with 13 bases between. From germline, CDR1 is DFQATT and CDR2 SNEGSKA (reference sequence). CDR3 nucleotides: TGCAGTGCTACCCGACCGAACGGGAACACTGAAGCTTTCTTT. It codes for CSATRPNGNTEAFF.